Below are 3 T cell receptor beta chains sequenced from a single sample in a study of siplizumab effects on memory and regulatory T cells. Sequenced by immunoSEQ multiplex PCR; TCRdb stores in-frame clones only, minus some. This sample has some 100,000 clones, with 85% to 95% found just once. The sequenced material came from non-Treg CD4+ T cells sorted from blood. These receptors originate from a human donor in good health.

The chain uses TRBV4-3 and TRBJ1-4, with 8 bases identical to TRBD1. Germline lookup yields CDR1 LGHNA and CDR2 YSLEER. The CDR3 runs 17 residues. The J segment lost 4 bases and the V segment lost 0 bases, leaving 7 bases of the junction unmatched. The CDR3 reads CASSQDNGQGLNEKLFF. The CDR3 nucleotides are TGCGCCAGCAGCCAAGATAACGGACAGGGCCTTAATGAAAAACTGTTTTTT.

The gene calls are TRBV9 and TRBJ2-2; no reliable D call. CDR1 SGDLS and CDR2 YYNGEE come from the germline V gene. The V end was cut by 3 bases, the J end by 3 bases, with 12 bases between. This CDR3 has 15 residues. CDR3 loop: CASSAKGRYTGELFF. The CDR3 DNA sequence: TGTGCCAGCAGCGCGAAGGGCCGGTACACCGGGGAGCTGTTTTTT. Looking up the rest from reference TRBV9 and TRBJ2-2 gives the full variable domain: DSGVTQTPKHLITATGQRVTLRCSPRSGDLSVYWYQQSLDQGLQFLIQYYNGEERAKGNILERFSAQQFPDLHSELNLSSLELGDSALYFCASSAKGRYTGELFFGEGSRLTVL.

The chain joins TRBV7-2 to TRBJ2-1; D unclear. The CDR3 consists of 17 residues. Germline lookup yields CDR1 SGHTA and CDR2 FQGNSA. V lost 0 bases, J lost 1 base, and 13 bases lay in between. The CDR3 protein is CASSLASRRRSYNEQFF. The CDR3 DNA reads as TGTGCCAGCAGCTTAGCCAGCAGGAGAAGGTCCTACAATGAGCAGTTCTTC.